A selection of T cell receptor beta chains follows, all from one sample in a study of shared clonotypes between healthy human individuals. The repertoire was sequenced with immunoSEQ multiplex PCR; TCRdb's copy has only in-frame clones and lacks some. The sample includes more than 1.2 million clones, 98% to 99% of them seen just once. Input material: naive CD4+ T cells sorted from blood. The receptors shown here come from a man aged 25-40 years in good health. Each CDR3 is given with its conserved first and last residue.

>TRBV18|TRBJ2-7
CASSPRQGALYEQYF
>TRBV18|TRBJ1-4
CASSRSGEGEKLFF
>TRBV10-3|TRBJ2-1
CAISEATPGTGGPQEQFF
>TRBV5-1|TRBJ2-2
CASSSQGTGELFF
>TRBV11-2|TRBJ2-5
CASSSPYSQETQYF
>TRBV7-8|TRBJ2-1
CASSLEGGQGAGFYNEQFF
>TRBV25-1|TRBJ1-2
CASSDPGAQRGYTF
>TRBV10-2|TRBJ2-2
CASSENLELGTGELFF
>TRBV7-9|TRBJ2-5
CASSLSGAQGIWYF
>TRBV29-1|TRBJ2-3
CSVDLLLWADTQYF
>TRBV28|TRBJ2-5
CASRRQAGVTQYF
>TRBV9|TRBJ2-7
CASSVAASAYEQYF
>TRBV2|TRBJ2-3
CASSEGPPTDTQYF
>TRBV9|TRBJ1-1
CASSVGWGGRGETEAFF
>TRBV15|TRBJ2-7
CATSTRDRGISEQYF
>TRBV28|TRBJ1-2
CASSSDGTYGYTF
>TRBV15|TRBJ2-1
CATSKAPAGRGGNEQFF